The entry that follows covers one TCR beta chain sequence. TCR beta CDR3 sequences were amplified from RNA transcripts. First-round RT-PCR targeting the TCR CDR3 was performed with the HTBI primer set. TCRdb passed the multiplex PCR reads through MiXCR, listing each CDR3 protein once. The sample lists some 600,000 distinct CDR3 sequences, approximately 15% occurring once. This sample stems from a study of T cells in Graves' hyperthyroidism and ophthalmopathy. V lost 7 bases to trimming and J lost 4 bases; unmatched junction nucleotides: 7. Germline assignment: CDR1 SGHTA and CDR2 FQGNSA. This CDR3 is 14 amino acids long. The study collected blood at first hyperthyroidism diagnosis, before any ophthalmopathy symptoms arose.

The chain recombines TRBV7-2 with TRBJ2-3, with 8 bases matching TRBD1. Sequencing input: blood. The sequence was collected from a woman aged 30 to 39 with Graves' hyperthyroidism that later progressed to Graves' ophthalmopathy. The CDR3 sequence is CASTPDRVSDTQYF. Here the CDR3 DNA reads TGTGCCAGCACCCCGGACAGGGTTTCAGATACGCAGTATTTT. The variable domain in full, completed from reference TRBV7-2 and TRBJ2-3, reads GAGVSQSPSNKVTEKGKDVELRCDPISGHTALYWYRQSLGQGLEFLIYFQGNSAPDKSGLPSDRFSAERTGGSVSTLTIQRTQQEDSAVYLCASTPDRVSDTQYFGPGTRLTVL.